A single sample gave rise to the 26 T cell receptor beta chains below, sequenced in a study of CD4+ T cells in melanoma. Repertoires were generated with immunoSEQ multiplex PCR, while TCRdb's copy carries only in-frame clones and drops some. The sample contains 14,000 to 15,000 clones, approximately 63% of which appear only once. Sequencing used cells from a culture (not recorded whether cultured in vitro). Receptors originate from a human donor with melanoma.

This chain uses TRBV11-2 with TRBJ1-2, with TRBD1 identical over 10 bases. The CDR3 length is 19 residues. Germline trimming cut 3 bases from V and 6 bases from J; bases unmatched to any gene: 19. Germline V gene lookup returns CDR1 SGHAT and CDR2 FQNNGV. CDR3 in amino acids: CASSFPFYKKDRGRNGYTF. The CDR3 nucleotides read TGTGCCAGCAGCTTCCCCTTTTATAAAAAAGACAGGGGGCGGAATGGCTACACCTTC.

This clone was counted between two and nine times. The J gene is TRBJ2-5, the V gene TRBV6-1, with D perhaps matching TRBD1 (5 bases). This CDR3 region has 13 residues. V gave up 4 bases and J gave up 8 bases, with 14 bases separating them. The germline V gene has CDR1 MNHNS and CDR2 SASEGT. This chain's CDR3 is CASSVPQGSTQYF. The DNA for the CDR3 is TGTGCCAGCAGTGTACCCCAGGGCTCCACCCAGTACTTC.

V usage is TRBV7-9 and J usage is TRBJ1-4; a possible D gene is TRBD1 (5 bases). V was pared by 4 bases and J by 8 bases, with 20 bases between. CDR3 length: 16 residues. CDR1 is SEHNR, CDR2 FQNEAQ, per germline (reference sequence). CDR3 nucleotides: TGTGCCAGCAGCTCGATGGGACGGCCAATAACCGAAAAACTGTTTTTT. Protein product: CASSSMGRPITEKLFF.

This clone was observed a few times. The chain has TRBV30 and TRBJ2-1; D is unclear. V lost 1 base and J 0 bases, leaving 10 bases between the germline ends. CDR3 length equals 15 residues. The germline V gene has CDR1 GTSNPN and CDR2 SVGIG (reference sequence). The CDR3 nucleotides read TGTGCCTGGAGTGCGCCAGAGGTCTCCTACAATGAGCAGTTCTTC. Its protein product is CAWSAPEVSYNEQFF.

The chain uses TRBV18 and TRBJ1-1; D call uncertain. Deletions cut 2 bases from V and 1 base from J, with 11 bases between. This CDR3 contains 15 residues. The germline CDR1 and CDR2 sequences are KGHSH and LQKENI. CDR3 region: CASSPRLGGNTEAFF. CDR3 nucleotide sequence: TGTGCCAGCTCACCAAGATTAGGAGGGAACACTGAAGCTTTCTTT.

V and J are TRBV19 and TRBJ2-2, with 8 bases aligning to TRBD1. Germline values: CDR1 LNHDA, CDR2 SQIVND (reference sequence). CDR3 size: 17 residues. V shed 5 bases and J 4 bases; nucleotides not matched to a gene: 12. CDR3 sequence reads: CASSPTPGTGLTGELFF. In DNA, the CDR3 is TGTGCCAGTAGTCCGACACCCGGGACAGGCCTCACCGGGGAGCTGTTTTTT.

The rearrangement uses TRBV5-1 and TRBJ2-3; 8 bases map to TRBD2. This CDR3 comprises 14 residues. Germline lookup yields CDR1 SGHRS and CDR2 YFSETQ. Unmatched junction bases numbered 9, after V lost 6 bases and J lost 6 bases. CDR3 in amino acids: CASTISGERDTQYF. The CDR3 DNA follows: TGCGCCAGCACCATTAGCGGGGAGAGGGATACGCAGTATTTT.

This chain connects TRBV18 to TRBJ1-1; D unclear. Germline CDR1 and CDR2: KGHSH and LQKENI. The germline V and J ends were trimmed by 4 bases and 3 bases, with 9 bases remaining between them. The length of the CDR3 is 13 residues. The CDR3 bases are TGTGCCAGCTCACTGAATGGATACACTGAAGCTTTCTTT. Amino acids: CASSLNGYTEAFF.

V is TRBV2 and J is TRBJ2-4; 11 bases fit TRBD1. Germline V gene lookup returns CDR1 SNHLY and CDR2 FYNNEI. Germline trimming cut 8 bases from V and 7 bases from J; bases unmatched to any gene: 1. This CDR3 comprises 12 residues. The CDR3, as DNA: TGTGCCAGCGGACAGGGGGCGAACATTCAGTACTTC. Its translation: CASGQGANIQYF.

The gene calls are TRBV6-6 and TRBJ2-5; tentative D call: TRBD1 (5 bases). The CDR3 runs to 16 residues. Trimming removed 2 bases at V and 4 bases at J, with 17 bases between. The germline gives CDR1 MNHNY, CDR2 SVGAGI (reference sequence). Here the CDR3 DNA reads TGTGCCAGCAGTTACCCCCCAGGGATTGGCGGAGAGACCCAGTACTTC. It encodes CASSYPPGIGGETQYF.

This clone has only a few counts. The sample contains more than one DNA sequence encoding this CDR3. V and J are TRBV2 and TRBJ1-6; D is undetermined. CDR1 SNHLY and CDR2 FYNNEI come from the germline V gene. The CDR3 is 13 amino acids. V dropped 8 bases and J dropped 7 bases, with 12 bases sitting between them. The CDR3 DNA follows: TGTGCCAGCCACTCGGGAGTAAATTCACCCCTCCACTTT. Protein sequence: CASHSGVNSPLHF.

This clone turned up a few times. The chain combines TRBV5-4 with TRBJ1-1; D is ambiguous. Trimming shortened V by 2 bases and J by 3 bases, and 11 bases separated the two germline ends. This CDR3 spans 14 amino acids. Per germline, CDR1 SGHNT and CDR2 YYREEE (reference sequence). The CDR3 region has the DNA TGTGCCAGCAGCTTCGGAGCCGAGGACACTGAAGCTTTCTTT. Residues: CASSFGAEDTEAFF. Combining the CDR3 with reference TRBV5-4 and TRBJ1-1 gives the whole variable domain ETGVTQSPTHLIKTRGQQVTLRCSSQSGHNTVSWYQQALGQGPQFIFQYYREEENGRGNFPPRFSGLQFPNYSSELNVNALELDDSALYLCASSFGAEDTEAFFGQGTRLTVV.

The chain uses TRBV6-1 and TRBJ1-1; D is ambiguous. Germline lookup yields CDR1 MNHNS and CDR2 SASEGT. Deletions cut 7 bases from V and 2 bases from J, with 14 bases between. There are 14 residues in the CDR3. The CDR3 protein is CASTPGRSNTEAFF. The CDR3 DNA is TGTGCCAGCACCCCGGGGAGAAGCAACACTGAAGCTTTCTTT.

This clone was counted a few times. The chain is built from TRBV9 and TRBJ1-2; D is uncertain. Per the germline V gene, CDR1 is SGDLS and CDR2 is YYNGEE. The CDR3 runs to 12 residues. Trimming pared 4 bases from V and 3 bases from J, leaving 7 bases between. In DNA, the CDR3 is TGTGCCAGCAGCTCCTACGACTATGGCTACACCTTC. It specifies CASSSYDYGYTF.

V gene TRBV4-1 combines with J gene TRBJ1-5; D gene uncertain. The CDR3 runs to 19 residues. In germline, CDR1 is MGHRA, CDR2 YSYEKL. The V gene lost 0 bases and the J gene lost 9 bases, with 27 bases spanning the gap. CDR3 DNA: TGCGCCAGCAGCCAAGAACGTGGAGTCACACCGGGTAAAGGTTGGCCCCAGCATTTT. This encodes CASSQERGVTPGKGWPQHF.

By its share, this clone is medium-sized. The J gene is TRBJ1-6, the V gene TRBV6-6; D not resolved. The CDR3 has 14 amino acids. V dropped 6 bases and J dropped 6 bases, with 12 bases sitting between them. Germline V gene data show CDR1 as MNHNY and CDR2 as SVGAGI (reference sequence). CDR3 loop: CASRSRTLNSPLHF. The CDR3 DNA reads as TGTGCCAGCAGGAGTCGGACTCTTAATTCACCCCTCCACTTT.

The V call is TRBV6-6, the J call TRBJ1-5; 7 bases align to TRBD1. V was pared by 5 bases and J by 5 bases, with 3 bases of the junction left unmatched. The CDR3 extends over 13 amino acids. From germline, CDR1 is MNHNY and CDR2 SVGAGI (reference sequence). CDR3 sequence: CASSTGEYQPQHF. The DNA of the CDR3 is TGTGCCAGCAGTACAGGGGAATATCAGCCCCAGCATTTT.

There are a few counts of this clone. CDR3 sequence reads: CASSFITEKEKLFF. The CDR3 DNA sequence: TGTGCCAGCAGCTTCATAACGGAAAAGGAAAAACTGTTTTTT. V and J are TRBV7-9 and TRBJ1-4; D not resolved. The CDR3 contains 14 residues. Trimming took off 3 bases at V and 8 bases at J, with 13 bases between the two ends. Germline-derived CDR1 and CDR2 are SEHNR and FQNEAQ (reference sequence).

This clone was seen a few times. The V and J genes are TRBV2 and TRBJ1-4; D uncertain. From germline, CDR1 is SNHLY and CDR2 FYNNEI. This CDR3 has 12 residues. Trimming shortened V by 5 bases and J by 6 bases, and 7 bases separated the two germline ends. In nucleotides, the CDR3 is TGTGCCAGCAGTCCCCAATATGAAAAACTGTTTTTT. Its protein product is CASSPQYEKLFF.

This clone appeared a few times. In DNA form, the CDR3 reads TGTGCCAGCAGCCCTGACAGGGACTATGGCTACACCTTC. Encoded protein: CASSPDRDYGYTF. The chain recombines TRBV9 with TRBJ1-2, with 7 bases lining up with TRBD1. After removal of 4 bases from V and 3 bases from J, the junction contained 3 bases not matched to a gene. This CDR3 has 13 residues. Germline CDR1 and CDR2: SGDLS and YYNGEE.

The V and J genes are TRBV5-8 and TRBJ2-1; tentatively, D is TRBD1 (7 bases). The CDR3 covers 15 residues. Germline-derived CDR1 and CDR2 are SGHTS and YDEGEE. The V end lost 5 bases, the J end lost 2 bases, and 14 bases lay between the germline ends. CDR3 residues: CASSSGGTAYNEQFF. CDR3 nucleotides: TGTGCCAGCAGTTCCGGCGGGACAGCCTACAATGAGCAGTTCTTC.

The rearrangement uses TRBV11-3 and TRBJ2-1, with 8 bases matching TRBD2. With 4 bases clipped from V and 2 bases from J, the junction kept 4 bases outside the gene matches. CDR1 and CDR2 from the germline V gene are SGHNT and YENEEA. The CDR3 extends over 15 amino acids. The CDR3 DNA reads TGTGCCAGCAGCTCGCGGGGGGCAACCTACAATGAGCAGTTCTTC. Protein: CASSSRGATYNEQFF.

This chain joins TRBV29-1 and TRBJ2-7; 7 bases align to TRBD2. Trimming removed 5 bases from V and 3 bases from J; junction bases left unmatched: 7. Germline V gene sequence: CDR1 SQVTM, CDR2 ANQGSEA. The CDR3 is 13 amino acids. CDR3 loop: CSVSGDGLYEQYF. The CDR3 region has the DNA TGCAGCGTTAGCGGGGACGGCCTCTACGAGCAGTACTTC.

In this sample, this clone turned up a few times. V is TRBV29-1 and J is TRBJ1-5, with 7 bases lining up with TRBD1. The CDR3 contains 13 residues. The germline CDR1 and CDR2 sequences are SQVTM and ANQGSEA. V was pared by 5 bases and J by 7 bases, with 8 bases of the junction left unmatched. The CDR3 region has the DNA TGCAGCGTTCTTGGGACAGCGGGACAGCCCCAGCATTTT. This codes for CSVLGTAGQPQHF. The full variable domain, rest sourced from reference TRBV29-1 and TRBJ1-5, is SAVISQKPSRDICQRGTSLTIQCQVDSQVTMMFWYRQQPGQSLTLIATANQGSEATYESGFVIDKFPISRPNLTFSTLTVSNMSPEDSSIYLCSVLGTAGQPQHFGDGTRLSIL.

The CDR3 bases are TGTGCCAGCAGCCAAGAAGTGCGGGGGCAAGATACGCAGTATTTT. It encodes CASSQEVRGQDTQYF. The rearrangement joins TRBV4-2 to TRBJ2-3, with a tentative D call TRBD2 (7 bases). CDR1 and CDR2 from the germline V gene are LGHNA and YNFKEQ. V was shortened by 0 bases and J by 5 bases, with 12 bases between the two germline ends. The length of the CDR3 is 15 residues.

This clone turned up a few times. The CDR3 sequence: CASSDTTAAAAEQYF. Here the CDR3 DNA reads TGTGCCAGCAGCGATACAACAGCGGCCGCGGCCGAGCAGTACTTC. The rearrangement joins TRBV2 to TRBJ2-7; D is possibly TRBD2 (5 bases). Germline CDR1 reads SNHLY; CDR2 reads FYNNEI. The CDR3 has 15 amino acids. V lost 6 bases and J lost 6, with 21 bases in between.